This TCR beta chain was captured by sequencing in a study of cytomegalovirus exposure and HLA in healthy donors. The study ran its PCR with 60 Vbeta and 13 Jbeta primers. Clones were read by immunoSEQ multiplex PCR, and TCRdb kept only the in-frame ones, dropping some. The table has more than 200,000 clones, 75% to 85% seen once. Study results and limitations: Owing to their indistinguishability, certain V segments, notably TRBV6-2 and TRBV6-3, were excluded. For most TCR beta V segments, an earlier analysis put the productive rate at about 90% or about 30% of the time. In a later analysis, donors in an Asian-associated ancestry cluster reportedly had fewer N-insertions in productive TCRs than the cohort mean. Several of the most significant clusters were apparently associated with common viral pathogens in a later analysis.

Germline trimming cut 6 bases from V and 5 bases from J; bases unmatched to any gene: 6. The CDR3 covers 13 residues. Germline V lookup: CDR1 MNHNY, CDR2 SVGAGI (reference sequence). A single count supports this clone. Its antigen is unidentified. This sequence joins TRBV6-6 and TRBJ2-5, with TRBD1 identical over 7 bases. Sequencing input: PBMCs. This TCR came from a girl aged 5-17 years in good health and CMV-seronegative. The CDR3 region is CASSLTGVETQYF. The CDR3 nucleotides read TGTGCCAGCAGCTTAACAGGGGTCGAGACCCAGTACTTC.